This is a list of T cell receptor beta chains from one sample in a study of response to subunit inactivated influenza vaccine. Each CDR3 protein gets one entry after TCRdb re-called the RT-PCR reads with MiXCR. The profile shows about 800,000 distinct CDR3 sequences, approximately 21% of them singletons. The specimen was PBMCs from blood, collected 4 to 6 days after vaccination. Receptor source: a man aged 50-59 years who received an inactivated influenza vaccine. Both conserved end residues are part of each CDR3. The D gene is left open where the match is weak. Expanded clones get a size class; other rows say once, few or many, or leave the size out.

V gene: TRBV5-1
J gene: TRBJ2-5
D gene: TRBD1
CDR3 length: 13
clone size: .
CDR3 DNA: TGCGCCAGCGCCCGACAGGGGGAAGAGACCCAGTACTTC
CDR3 protein: CASARQGEETQYF

V gene: TRBV5-1
J gene: TRBJ2-7
D gene: TRBD2
CDR3 length: 13
clone size: many
CDR3 DNA: TGCGCCAGCAGCGTCGTAGCGGGCTACGAGCAGTACTTC
CDR3 protein: CASSVVAGYEQYF

V gene: TRBV11-1
J gene: TRBJ2-3
D gene: TRBD2
CDR3 length: 18
clone size: .
CDR3 DNA: TGTGCCAGCAGCTTTCCACTAGGGACTAGCTCTAGCACAGATACGCAGTATTTT
CDR3 protein: CASSFPLGTSSSTDTQYF

V gene: TRBV6-1
J gene: TRBJ1-4
D gene: .
CDR3 length: 14
clone size: few
CDR3 DNA: TGTGCCAGCAGCTCCCTCAGGGGAAGGGAAAAACTGTTTTTT
CDR3 protein: CASSSLRGREKLFF

V gene: TRBV3-1
J gene: TRBJ1-1
D gene: .
CDR3 length: 15
clone size: .
CDR3 DNA: TGTGCCAGCAGCCAGCGCGGCGGGGCGAACACTGAAGCTTTCTTT
CDR3 protein: CASSQRGGANTEAFF

V gene: TRBV10-1
J gene: TRBJ2-3
D gene: .
CDR3 length: 16
clone size: .
CDR3 DNA: TGCGCCAGCAGTGAGTCGGGCCGCGGTGGCACAGATACGCAGTATTTT
CDR3 protein: CASSESGRGGTDTQYF

V gene: TRBV6-2/TRBV6-3
J gene: TRBJ2-5
D gene: .
CDR3 length: 18
clone size: .
CDR3 DNA: TGTGCCAGCAGTTACTCAGAGGGGAGGCTACCTTACCAAGAGACCCAGTACTTC
CDR3 protein: CASSYSEGRLPYQETQYF

V gene: TRBV29-1
J gene: TRBJ1-1
D gene: TRBD1
CDR3 length: 13
clone size: few
CDR3 DNA: TGCAGCGGACGACAGGGAGGGGGCACTGAAGCTTTCTTT
CDR3 protein: CSGRQGGGTEAFF

V gene: TRBV10-3
J gene: TRBJ2-1
D gene: TRBD2
CDR3 length: 15
clone size: .
CDR3 DNA: TGTGCCATCAGTGGCGGCGGGGGGGGGAAAGATGAGCAGTTCTTC
CDR3 protein: CAISGGGGGKDEQFF

V gene: TRBV28
J gene: TRBJ2-2
D gene: TRBD2
CDR3 length: 16
clone size: .
CDR3 DNA: TGTGCCAGCAGCCGGTTTGCGGGAGGCAGAACCGGGGAGCTGTTTTTT
CDR3 protein: CASSRFAGGRTGELFF

V gene: TRBV9
J gene: TRBJ2-1
D gene: TRBD2
CDR3 length: 18
clone size: .
CDR3 DNA: TGTGCCAGCAGCCTCAGGACTGGCGGGGGGGTCTCCTACAATGAGCAGTTCTTC
CDR3 protein: CASSLRTGGGVSYNEQFF

V gene: TRBV14
J gene: TRBJ2-7
D gene: TRBD2
CDR3 length: 16
clone size: .
CDR3 DNA: TGTGCCAGCAGCCAAGACGGGCTAGCGGGAGCCTACGAGCAGTACTTC
CDR3 protein: CASSQDGLAGAYEQYF

V gene: TRBV20-1
J gene: TRBJ1-2
D gene: .
CDR3 length: 14
clone size: .
CDR3 DNA: TGCAGTGCTCAAGGGGGGGCCCGGAGTTGGGGCTACACCTTC
CDR3 protein: CSAQGGARSWGYTF

V gene: TRBV20-1
J gene: TRBJ2-5
D gene: .
CDR3 length: 16
clone size: many
CDR3 DNA: TGCAGTGCTAGAGATAATTTTCTGCGCATACAAGAGACCCAGTACTTC
CDR3 protein: CSARDNFLRIQETQYF

V gene: TRBV5-1
J gene: TRBJ2-7
D gene: TRBD2
CDR3 length: 15
clone size: few
CDR3 DNA: TGCGCCAGCAGCTTGGGCTCAGCGGGAGGTTACGAGCAGTACTTC
CDR3 protein: CASSLGSAGGYEQYF

V gene: TRBV29-1
J gene: TRBJ2-5
D gene: TRBD2
CDR3 length: 13
clone size: .
CDR3 DNA: TGCAGCGTTGAAGATCGGGAGGCTTGGACCCAGTACTTC
CDR3 protein: CSVEDREAWTQYF

V gene: TRBV12-3/TRBV12-4
J gene: TRBJ1-1
D gene: TRBD1
CDR3 length: 15
clone size: .
CDR3 DNA: TGTGCCAGCAGCCCTCTACAGGGGGCAGGGACTGAAGCTTTCTTT
CDR3 protein: CASSPLQGAGTEAFF

V gene: TRBV27
J gene: TRBJ2-7
D gene: TRBD2
CDR3 length: 13
clone size: .
CDR3 DNA: TGTGCCAGCAGTTGGGCTAGCGGCGTCGAGCAGTACTTC
CDR3 protein: CASSWASGVEQYF